A single sample gave rise to the 27 T cell receptor beta chains below, sequenced in a study of blood T cell repertoires in COVID-19. TCRdb's table, derived via immunoSEQ multiplex PCR, lists solely in-frame clones and lacks some. Of 45,000 to 55,000 clones in the sample, 80% to 85% are singletons; the top ten hold roughly 1.5%. The sample taken for sequencing was peripheral blood. The receptors were gathered from a man in his forties or fifties with acute or convalescent COVID-19.

The chain joins TRBV6-4 to TRBJ2-7, with 10 bases aligning to TRBD2. This CDR3 has 14 amino acids. Germline V gene data show CDR1 as MRHNA and CDR2 as SNTAGT. The junction had 0 bases not matched to a gene; V was cut back by 3 bases and J by 1 base. CDR3 sequence: CASSELAGSYEQYF. The CDR3 nucleotides read TGTGCCAGCAGTGAACTAGCGGGGTCCTACGAGCAGTACTTC.

Here the CDR3 reads CACDRGNFRSNQPQHF. DNA for the CDR3: TGTGCCTGTGACAGGGGGAACTTTCGGAGCAATCAGCCCCAGCATTTT. The chain is built from TRBV30 and TRBJ1-5, with TRBD1 matching over 9 bases. The ends lost 6 bases at V and 1 base at J; junction bases unmatched: 10. The length of the CDR3 is 16 residues. Germline lookup yields CDR1 GTSNPN and CDR2 SVGIG (reference sequence).

This clone was detected only once. The CDR3 nucleotides read TGTGCCAGCAAAGTACTAGCGGGGGTCACCTACGAGCAGTACTTC. Its translation is CASKVLAGVTYEQYF. J is TRBJ2-7 and V is TRBV5-8, with 11 bases aligning to TRBD2. The CDR3 totals 15 residues. V shed 6 bases and J 2 bases; nucleotides not matched to a gene: 7. The germline V gene encodes CDR1 SGHTS and CDR2 YDEGEE.

The gene calls are TRBV2 and TRBJ1-5; D possibly corresponds to TRBD1 (6 bases). This CDR3 is built from 14 residues. Trimming took 5 bases from V and 6 from J, leaving 14 bases between them. Germline CDR1 SNHLY, CDR2 FYNNEI. The CDR3 region has the DNA TGTGCCAGCAGTACTGGGGGGGCGGCTCAGCCCCAGCATTTT. Its translation: CASSTGGAAQPQHF.

The gene calls are TRBV7-8 and TRBJ2-2; no clear D. Germline V lookup: CDR1 SGHVS, CDR2 FQNEAQ. This CDR3 spans 15 amino acids. Trimming cost V 3 bases and J 1 base, with 9 bases left between them. CDR3 amino acids: CASSLAGRNTGELFF. CDR3 DNA: TGTGCCAGCAGCTTGGCAGGAAGGAACACCGGGGAGCTGTTTTTT.

The rearrangement uses TRBV5-6 and TRBJ2-3; 7 bases are a match to TRBD2. Unmatched junction bases numbered 11, after V lost 4 bases and J lost 0 bases. CDR3 size: 17 residues. Germline lookup yields CDR1 SGHDT and CDR2 YYEEEE. The CDR3 is CASSAGPSGPSTDTQYF. CDR3 nucleotides: TGTGCCAGCAGCGCGGGCCCTAGCGGACCTAGCACAGATACGCAGTATTTT.

This rearrangement joins TRBV6-5 to TRBJ2-7; 11 nucleotides line up with TRBD1. The CDR3 contains 14 residues. Germline assignment: CDR1 MNHEY and CDR2 SVGAGI. J gave up 3 bases and V 6 bases, and 4 bases lay outside the gene matches. The CDR3 sequence: CASRAGTGGYEQYF. CDR3 DNA sequence: TGTGCCAGCAGGGCCGGGACAGGGGGCTACGAGCAGTACTTC.

The chain has TRBV4-3 and TRBJ2-5; D not resolved. V was shortened by 0 bases and J by 7 bases, with 9 bases between the two germline ends. CDR1 is LGHNA, CDR2 YSLEER, per germline. The CDR3 spans 13 residues. The CDR3 DNA is TGCGCCAGCAGCCAAGATAGGCGCGGGACCCAGTACTTC. Translating it yields CASSQDRRGTQYF.

The gene calls are TRBV7-9 and TRBJ1-5; possibly TRBD1 for D (5 bases). Trimming shortened V by 5 bases and J by 4 bases, and 12 bases separated the two germline ends. CDR3 length: 14 amino acids. Germline V CDR1 and CDR2: SEHNR, FQNEAQ (reference sequence). CDR3 in amino acids: CASSLQAGNQPQHF. The CDR3 DNA sequence: TGTGCCAGCAGCCTACAGGCAGGAAATCAGCCCCAGCATTTT. The whole variable domain, filled in from reference TRBV7-9 and TRBJ1-5, reads DTGVSQNPRHKITKRGQNVTFRCDPISEHNRLYWYRQTLGQGPEFLTYFQNEAQLEKSRLLSDRFSAERPKGSFSTLEIQRTEQGDSAMYLCASSLQAGNQPQHFGDGTRLSIL.

J is TRBJ2-7 and V is TRBV21-1; the D segment call TRBD1 is taken from the table without a DNA check. TRBV21-1 corresponds to a pseudogene. The CDR3 consists of 16 residues. DNA for the CDR3: TGTGCCAGCAGCTTTCGACCGGGACAGCAGCCCTACGAGCAGTACTTC. This codes for CASSFRPGQQPYEQYF.

The J gene is TRBJ1-2, the V gene TRBV29-1; D is undetermined. Germline CDR1 reads SQVTM; CDR2 reads ANQGSEA. With 6 bases removed from V and 9 bases from J, the gap between germline ends came to 11 bases. This CDR3 is built from 10 residues. CDR3 bases: TGCAGCGTCCGACATTTGAGCTACACCTTC. Amino acids: CSVRHLSYTF.

The V gene is TRBV19, the J gene TRBJ2-1; TRBD2 matches 8 bases. V lost 2 bases and J lost 7; bases outside the gene matches: 7. This CDR3 has 15 residues. In germline, CDR1 is LNHDA, CDR2 SQIVND (reference sequence). The CDR3 region is CASSILAGRGNEQFF. The CDR3 DNA sequence: TGTGCCAGTAGTATATTAGCGGGAAGAGGAAATGAGCAGTTCTTC.

V usage is TRBV9 and J usage is TRBJ2-2, with D unresolved. V was trimmed by 4 bases and J by 2 bases, leaving 3 bases between them. From germline, CDR1 is SGDLS and CDR2 YYNGEE. CDR3 length equals 12 residues. DNA for the CDR3: TGTGCCAGCAGCCTCAACACCGGGGAGCTGTTTTTT. Protein product: CASSLNTGELFF. Full variable domain (outside the CDR3, taken from reference TRBV9 and TRBJ2-2): DSGVTQTPKHLITATGQRVTLRCSPRSGDLSVYWYQQSLDQGLQFLIQYYNGEERAKGNILERFSAQQFPDLHSELNLSSLELGDSALYFCASSLNTGELFFGEGSRLTVL.

The genes are TRBV5-5 and TRBJ1-2, with a tentative D call TRBD1 (5 bases). V dropped 4 bases and J dropped 8 bases, with 15 bases sitting between them. In germline, CDR1 is SGHKS, CDR2 YYEKEE (reference sequence). This CDR3 comprises 13 residues. The DNA of the CDR3 is TGTGCCAGCAGCATCCTCCTGGGGCAAGGCTACACCTTC. It encodes CASSILLGQGYTF.

The chain couples TRBV28 to TRBJ1-5, with 7 bases aligning to TRBD1. The CDR3 is 15 amino acids. V was clipped by 4 bases and J by 0 bases; unmatched bases: 3. Germline-derived CDR1 and CDR2 are MDHEN and SYDVKM. In nucleotides, the CDR3 is TGTGCCAGCAGTTCCCGGGACAGTAGCAATCAGCCCCAGCATTTT. It translates to CASSSRDSSNQPQHF.

This chain joins TRBV6-5 and TRBJ2-7, with D possibly being TRBD1 (6 bases). The CDR3 runs 13 residues. V lost 4 bases, J lost 3 bases, and 10 bases lay in between. Germline loops: CDR1 MNHEY, CDR2 SVGAGI. CDR3 nucleotide sequence: TGTGCCAGCAGTTTGACGGACAGCTACGAGCAGTACTTC. Protein: CASSLTDSYEQYF.

V is TRBV19 and J is TRBJ1-5, with 9 positions matching TRBD1. Trimming removed 6 bases from V and 5 bases from J; junction bases left unmatched: 5. The germline gives CDR1 LNHDA, CDR2 SQIVND (reference sequence). The CDR3 sequence is 14 residues long. The CDR3 nucleotides are TGTGCCAGTAGGCGTAGACAGGGGGATCAGCCCCAGCATTTT. Protein: CASRRRQGDQPQHF.

The chain joins TRBV7-9 to TRBJ1-2; D is perhaps TRBD1 (5 bases). This CDR3 spans 13 amino acids. Germline CDR1 SEHNR, CDR2 FQNEAQ (reference sequence). The V end lost 1 base, the J end lost 7 bases, and 10 bases lay between the germline ends. CDR3 bases: TGTGCCAGCAGCTTAGTTCAGGGCTTTGGCTACACCTTC. Its protein is CASSLVQGFGYTF.

This clone was detected once. The V gene is TRBV3-1 (or the pseudogene TRBV3-2), the J gene TRBJ1-5; D is possibly TRBD1 (6 bases). The CDR3 totals 15 residues. The germline CDR1 and CDR2 sequences are LGHDT and YNNKEL (reference sequence). Deletions cut 4 bases from V and 0 bases from J, with 10 bases between. The CDR3 coding sequence is TGTGCCAGCAGCCCAGGGGCCTTTAGCAATCAGCCCCAGCATTTT. Amino acid sequence: CASSPGAFSNQPQHF.

This chain uses TRBV5-1 with TRBJ1-4; 7 bases map to TRBD1. Per germline, CDR1 SGHRS and CDR2 YFSETQ. Losses at the gene ends were 0 bases for V and 4 bases for J; bases not matched to a gene: 6. This CDR3 comprises 16 residues. The CDR3 DNA sequence: TGCGCCAGCAGCTTGGGACAGGGCTCTGGTAATGAAAAACTGTTTTTT. Translation: CASSLGQGSGNEKLFF.

The chain employs TRBV28 and TRBJ1-1, with D possibly TRBD1 on 6 matching bases. The V gene's germline CDR1 is MDHEN and CDR2 SYDVKM. The CDR3 totals 15 residues. V was trimmed by 2 bases and J by 8 bases, leaving 18 bases between them. CDR3 loop: CASSLQGWGTREAFF. The DNA for the CDR3 is TGTGCCAGCAGTTTACAGGGGTGGGGAACAAGAGAAGCTTTCTTT.

V is TRBV15 and J is TRBJ1-5, with D maybe TRBD1 (5 bases). Trimming cost V 0 bases and J 7 bases, with 13 bases left between them. In germline, CDR1 is LNHNV, CDR2 YYDKDF (reference sequence). The CDR3 contains 15 residues. CDR3 loop: CATSRDLGARQPQHF. The CDR3 bases are TGTGCCACCAGCAGAGATTTAGGGGCACGACAGCCCCAGCATTTT.

This rearrangement joins TRBV27 to TRBJ2-3, with TRBD2 identical over 8 bases. J lost 5 bases, V lost 5 bases, and 15 bases had no gene match. The CDR3 length is 17 residues. Germline CDR1 is MNHEY and CDR2 is SMNVEV (reference sequence). The CDR3 DNA reads as TGTGCCAGCAGTCCCACCCGGGGAGCGGGAGTTAGAGATACGCAGTATTTT. Protein sequence: CASSPTRGAGVRDTQYF.

The rearrangement links TRBV24-1 to TRBJ2-2; 7 positions match TRBD1. The germline V gene has CDR1 KGHDR and CDR2 SFDVKD. The CDR3 is made up of 17 amino acids. The V segment lost 4 bases and the J segment 3 bases; nucleotides outside the gene matches: 10. In nucleotides, the CDR3 is TGTGCCACCAGTGACCCGACAGACAGGGTTGACACCGGGGAGCTGTTTTTT. It is translated as CATSDPTDRVDTGELFF.

This clone was observed a single time. This sequence joins TRBV5-1 and TRBJ1-4, with TRBD1 matching 8 bases. CDR3 length equals 15 residues. Trimming took 3 bases from V and 8 from J; bases not matched to a gene: 9. The germline gives CDR1 SGHRS, CDR2 YFSETQ. The CDR3 bases are TGCGCCAGCAGCTCCCCTGACAGGGGCGTAGAAAAACTGTTTTTT. As protein: CASSSPDRGVEKLFF. The whole variable domain, filled in from reference TRBV5-1 and TRBJ1-4, reads KAGVTQTPRYLIKTRGQQVTLSCSPISGHRSVSWYQQTPGQGLQFLFEYFSETQRNKGNFPGRFSGRQFSNSRSEMNVSTLELGDSALYLCASSSPDRGVEKLFFGSGTQLSVL.

This chain links TRBV5-1 with TRBJ2-5; TRBD2 is a possible D gene (7 bases). The V and J ends lost 1 base and 5 bases respectively, with 18 bases between them. Germline-derived CDR1 and CDR2 are SGHRS and YFSETQ. This CDR3 has 16 residues. The CDR3 DNA sequence: TGCGCCAGCAGCTTGTATCCGGGGGGCTCTGGGGAGACCCAGTACTTC. Its protein is CASSLYPGGSGETQYF.

In DNA, the CDR3 is TGTGCCAGCAGTGGGGACATTTTTCCCGGGGAGCTGTTTTTT. This encodes CASSGDIFPGELFF. The rearrangement uses TRBV27 and TRBJ2-2; possible D gene TRBD1, 6 bases. The V gene lost 5 bases and the J gene lost 6 bases, with 13 bases spanning the gap. CDR1 is MNHEY, CDR2 SMNVEV, per germline (reference sequence). The CDR3 contains 14 residues.